The T cell receptor (beta chain) under discussion was sequenced for a study of human T cells and chemical hapten exposure (dated by TCRdb to about 2021). Study-level background: The libraries were sequenced as a pool, and the TCR yield per sample differed mostly because of small variations in library volumes within the pool. Peripheral blood TCR repertoire changes were tracked in vivo in alopecia patients during primary and secondary sensitization to the hapten diphenylcyclopropenone (DPC). From each blood RNA sample, both TCR alpha and TCR beta chains were sequenced. Broad study findings and their caveats: After repeated subsampling, the strength of the expansion versus patch-test correlation and the threshold at which it became significant changed. DPC sensitization did not change the number of TCRs with a frequency above 1 in 1000, and there was no evidence of changes in global repertoire structure.

Library prep was done by RACE. This sample was sequenced with a NextSeq 500. During library preparation, unique molecular identifiers were attached to individual cDNA molecules so that TCRs could be counted quantitatively and reproducibly. The authors processed their data as follows. The median number of TCRs per sample was roughly 100,000, ranging from about 23,224 to 700,000. The Decombinator software suite was used to annotate V, J and CDR3 in the TCR reads. For the PS versus PT1 abundance plots, all samples were subsampled to the same number of TCRs (28,000). TCRs were defined as expanded if absent before sensitization and observed at least eight times at the 2-week time point. TCRdb passed the public sequencing reads through fastp at Q25 and MiXCR, retaining productive beta sequences. Duplicate CDR3 protein sequences are folded into a single record with the most common DNA and genes. These V and J calls originate from TCRdb's pipeline instead of the authors' own analysis. This sample comprises about 130,000 distinct CDR3 sequences, around 8.2% of them detected only once. In total, the top ten clones hold 1.5% to 2% of the sample.

This clonotype was seen a handful of times. The target of this receptor is not known. One base away there is no much larger clone; base qualities are not given. The junction shows trimming of 1 base on V and 4 bases on J, and the gene matches do not reach 4 bases of it. The CDR3 holds 15 amino acids from the cysteine to the phenylalanine. Solely the CDR3 DNA is kept, with 45 bases framed from the first base. From a lookup of the germline V gene, CDR1 and CDR2 are LGHNA and YSLEER. According to the study, the label for this sample's time point signals: healthy volunteer bleed at 2 weeks. Total RNA was isolated from unfractionated whole blood collected in Tempus Blood RNA tubes. A few healthy volunteers acted as controls for TCR sequencing and had blood drawn at day 0, 2 weeks and 6 weeks.

The chain links TRBV4-3 with TRBJ2-5; a stretch of 9 junction bases matches TRBD1. This receptor was taken from a male donor in good health. Some clones in this sample may be carry-over from other donors' samples. The sample comprised whole blood. The CDR3 region reads CASSQGWDRAETQYF. The DNA reads TGCGCCAGCAGCCAAGGCTGGGACAGGGCAGAGACCCAGTACTTC.